This TCR beta chain stems from a study of Graves' ophthalmopathy and Graves' hyperthyroidism. Overall study: Peripheral blood (taken before any treatment) was collected at initial diagnosis. Overall study results and limits: Between ophthalmopathy and stable hyperthyroidism, a 13-signature model drew a separation with approximately 90% sensitivity and around 80% specificity.

The germline V gene encodes CDR1 SNHLY and CDR2 FYNNEI. CDR3 size: 21 residues. The V end was cut by 1 base, the J end by 0 bases, with 28 bases between. This clonotype was counted a few times. Its matching antigen is unknown. Amplified material comprised TCR beta CDR3 regions derived from RNA transcripts. HTBI primers were used in a first-round RT-PCR, which preceded a second-round multiplex PCR. TCRdb used MiXCR to reprocess the multiplex PCR reads, holding one entry per CDR3 protein. The sample lists a few hundred thousand distinct CDR3 sequences; about 15% were seen once. The sequence came from an adult woman with stable Graves' hyperthyroidism. The chain uses TRBV2 and TRBJ2-7, with a weak D call TRBD1 (6 bases). The sample comprised peripheral blood. The CDR3 sequence: CASSEERTAQSLISASYEQYF. The DNA for the CDR3 is TGTGCCAGCAGTGAAGAAAGGACAGCCCAATCCCTTATTTCTGCCTCCTACGAGCAGTACTTC.